The entry below gives a single T cell receptor (beta chain) sequence along with its context. The sample originates from a study of blood T cell repertoires in COVID-19. Method: immunoSEQ multiplex PCR; TCRdb's copy keeps in-frame clones and lacks some. The profile shows some 110,000 clones, 70% to 90% of them singletons. CDR1 is MGHRA and CDR2 is YSYEKL in the germline V gene. V was trimmed by 2 bases and J by 0 bases, leaving 13 bases between them. The CDR3 is 16 residues long. Specimen: peripheral blood. This chain links TRBV4-1 with TRBJ1-1; no reliable D call. The clonotype originates from a man between 40 and 49 years old with acute or convalescent COVID-19. For the CDR3, the DNA is TGCGCCAGCAGCCAATTCTTGGTACACCTGAACACTGAAGCTTTCTTT. It is translated as CASSQFLVHLNTEAFF.